This T cell receptor (beta chain) came from a study of cytomegalovirus exposure and HLA in healthy donors. This clone was recorded once. The antigen is unknown. PCR involved 60 Vbeta and 13 Jbeta primers. Some clones are missing from TCRdb's copy, which holds only in-frame ones; the method was immunoSEQ multiplex PCR. The table records about 150,000 clones, 76% of them present only once. General study findings and limits: Reportedly, fewer N-insertions than the approximately 690-donor mean appeared in an Asian-associated ancestry cluster in a later analysis. Another analysis was done later, and it associated around 16,000 TCR beta sequences with HLA alleles at 0.05 false discovery rate.

Per germline, CDR1 SGHDN and CDR2 FVKESK. J gave up 7 bases and V 1 base, and 8 bases lay outside the gene matches. The CDR3 has 15 amino acids. This sequence originates from a man aged 40-49 years in good health and CMV-seronegative. This chain links TRBV14 with TRBJ2-7; 9 bases are shared with TRBD1. The specimen was PBMCs. The CDR3: CASSQAGTGYGEQYF. As DNA, the CDR3 is TGTGCCAGCAGCCAAGCCGGGACAGGGTATGGGGAGCAGTACTTC.